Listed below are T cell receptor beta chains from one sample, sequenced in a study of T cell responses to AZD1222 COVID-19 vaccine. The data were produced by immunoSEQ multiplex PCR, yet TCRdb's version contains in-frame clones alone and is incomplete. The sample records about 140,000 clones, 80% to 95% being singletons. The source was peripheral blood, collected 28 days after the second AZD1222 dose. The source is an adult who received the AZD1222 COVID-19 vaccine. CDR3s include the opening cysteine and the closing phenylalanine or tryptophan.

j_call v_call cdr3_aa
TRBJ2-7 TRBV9 CASSLAGVSEQYF
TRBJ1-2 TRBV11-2 CASSHYGGGEQNYGYTF
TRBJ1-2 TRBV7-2 CASSSTGYWAGYTF
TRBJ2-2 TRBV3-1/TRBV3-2 CASRGLYTGELFF
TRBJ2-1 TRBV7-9 CASSLFPGTAIGQQFF
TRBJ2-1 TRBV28 CASGGGRASYEQFF
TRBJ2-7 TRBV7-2 CASSLRLADEQYF
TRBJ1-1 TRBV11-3 CASSLDGRGGEDEAFF
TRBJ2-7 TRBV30 CAWSHTYEQYF
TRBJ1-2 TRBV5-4 CASSLTANYGYTF
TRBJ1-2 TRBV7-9 CASSFSANYGYTF
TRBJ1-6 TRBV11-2 CASSLALAGGRSPLHF
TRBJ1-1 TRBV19 CATRTGGLPFSNTEAFF
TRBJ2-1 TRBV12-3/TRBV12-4 CASRTGRLEQFF
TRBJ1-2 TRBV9 CASSGPVGGYTF
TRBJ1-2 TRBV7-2 CASSFEKDRSHGYTF
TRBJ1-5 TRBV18 CASSPGQGNQPQHF
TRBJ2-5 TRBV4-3 CASSQASGTSSRETQYF
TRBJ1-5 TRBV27 CASKLTGRQYSNQPQHF
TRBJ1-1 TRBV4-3 CASSQDGGSVTEAFF
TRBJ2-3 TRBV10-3 CAISGRRGSTDTQYF
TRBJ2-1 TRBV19 CASSTRMAPQRDNEQFF
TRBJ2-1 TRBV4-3 CASSQRTVSSYNEQFF
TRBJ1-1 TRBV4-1 CASSPWSSLNTEAFF
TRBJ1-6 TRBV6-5 CASSYRGVNSPLHF
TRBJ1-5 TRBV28 CASRLEITGQPQHF
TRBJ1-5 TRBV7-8 CASSSGQRIHQPQHF
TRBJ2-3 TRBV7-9 CASSPRPGSHTDTQYF
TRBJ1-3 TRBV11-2 CASSKDRAGNTIYF
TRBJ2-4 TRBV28 CASSLGSSAKNIQYF
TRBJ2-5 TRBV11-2 CASSLGLAGGSQYF
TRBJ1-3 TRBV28 CASSPFLSGNTIYF
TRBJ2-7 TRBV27 CASSLGPRGEPTGTFYEQYF
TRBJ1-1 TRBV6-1 CASSERQGAEAFF
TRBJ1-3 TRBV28 CASSPQGLSGNTIYF
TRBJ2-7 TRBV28 CASSLGGTSGRSPSYEQYF
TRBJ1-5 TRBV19 CASSIDGTEPQHF
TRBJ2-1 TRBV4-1 CASSQVHMVTYNEQFF
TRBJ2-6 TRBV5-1 CASKILSGANVLTF
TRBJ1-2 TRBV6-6 CASSYSGGANYGYTF
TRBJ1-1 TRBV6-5 CASSLKTGTSTEAFF